Below are 21 T cell receptor beta chains sequenced from a single sample in a study of T cell changes during pregnancy in multiple sclerosis. The table came from immunoSEQ multiplex PCR; TCRdb's copy has only in-frame clones and leaves some out. This table holds around 29,000 clones, roughly 89% found once. The material sequenced was CD4+ T cells from peripheral blood mononuclear cells, taken in the first trimester of pregnancy. These receptors were obtained from a female donor in good health, enrolled as a control in a pregnancy study.

This chain connects TRBV25-1 to TRBJ2-7; no definite D call. The CDR3 totals 13 residues. From germline, CDR1 is MGHDK and CDR2 SYGVNS. V gave up 4 bases and J gave up 5 bases, with 12 bases separating them. This chain's CDR3 is CASSATAMDEQYF. In nucleotides, the CDR3 is TGTGCCAGCAGTGCAACAGCCATGGACGAGCAGTACTTC.

The V and J genes are TRBV11-3 and TRBJ2-1; 9 nucleotides match TRBD2. The CDR3 runs 15 residues. V shed 2 bases, J shed 6 bases, and the junction held 5 bases outside the gene matches. CDR1 and CDR2 (germline): SGHNT, YENEEA. The CDR3 DNA reads as TGTGCCAGCAGCTTAACAGCGGGAGGAAGCAATGAGCAGTTCTTC. It yields the protein CASSLTAGGSNEQFF.

Comments on this clone: Germline and junction disagree at one end, which may indicate a read error. The J gene is TRBJ2-7, the V gene TRBV25-1, with 12 bases aligning to TRBD1. Germline assignment: CDR1 MGHDK and CDR2 SYGVNS. The CDR3 has 14 residues. The CDR3 is CASSVSGTGGSMDF. CDR3 coding DNA: TGTGCCAGCAGTGTATCCGGGACAGGGGGCTCGATGGACTTC.

The rearrangement uses TRBV7-9 and TRBJ2-4; TRBD1 agrees at 8 bases. V was clipped by 1 base and J by 8 bases; unmatched bases: 1. This CDR3 contains 13 residues. Germline V lookup: CDR1 SEHNR, CDR2 FQNEAQ (reference sequence). In DNA form, the CDR3 reads TGTGCCAGCAGCTTAGACAGGGGGGACATTCAGTACTTC. Its translation is CASSLDRGDIQYF.

V and J are TRBV10-3 and TRBJ1-3; 8 bases fit TRBD1. The V and J ends lost 10 bases and 0 bases, in that order; junction bases with no gene match: 14. From germline, CDR1 is ENHRY and CDR2 SYGVKD. CDR3 length: 17 residues. The CDR3 nucleotides read TGTGCCAGCTCTGCCGGGACAGGATTATACTCTGGAAACACCATATATTTT. The encoded protein is CASSAGTGLYSGNTIYF.

The V and J genes are TRBV18 and TRBJ2-1; 13 nucleotides agree with TRBD2. The germline V gene has CDR1 KGHSH and CDR2 LQKENI. Losses at the gene ends were 4 bases for V and 10 bases for J; bases not matched to a gene: 7. This CDR3 is built from 15 residues. CDR3 loop: CASSLTSGRAREQFF. CDR3 coding DNA: TGTGCCAGCTCACTCACTAGCGGGAGGGCCAGGGAGCAGTTCTTC.

This sequence joins TRBV19 and TRBJ2-1, with 8 bases fitting TRBD2. J was trimmed by 10 bases and V by 4 bases; bases with no gene match: 6. Looked up from germline, CDR1 is LNHDA and CDR2 is SQIVND (reference sequence). The CDR3 extends over 13 amino acids. The CDR3: CASSKAGVREQFF. DNA of the CDR3: TGTGCCAGTAGTAAAGCGGGAGTTCGGGAGCAGTTCTTC.

This chain joins TRBV10-2 and TRBJ2-7, with TRBD2 matching 7 bases. The CDR3 runs 18 residues. J was trimmed by 0 bases and V by 1 base; bases with no gene match: 12. The germline V gene encodes CDR1 WSHSY and CDR2 SAAADI. Here the CDR3 reads CASSEFRRGLFPSYEQYF. The CDR3 coding sequence is TGCGCCAGCAGTGAGTTCCGGCGGGGGTTATTCCCCTCCTACGAGCAGTACTTC.

The rearrangement uses TRBV11-2 and TRBJ2-5, with a possible D match to TRBD1 (6 bases). Deletions cut 4 bases from V and 5 bases from J, with 11 bases between. The germline CDR1 and CDR2 sequences are SGHAT and FQNNGV. The CDR3 has 13 amino acids. This CDR3 is CASSSGVGETQYF. For the CDR3, the DNA is TGTGCCAGCAGCTCAGGGGTGGGGGAGACCCAGTACTTC.

The chain combines TRBV19 with TRBJ2-6; TRBD2 is a possible D gene (6 bases). The V end was cut by 6 bases, the J end by 4 bases, with 25 bases between. The CDR3 runs 19 residues. Germline CDR1 reads LNHDA; CDR2 reads SQIVND (reference sequence). CDR3 sequence (DNA): TGTGCCAGTAGAGCGTTGGAGCGGGCCCTTTCGGGGGGGGCCAACGTCCTGACTTTC. It specifies CASRALERALSGGANVLTF. The whole variable domain, remainder taken from reference TRBV19 and TRBJ2-6, is DGGITQSPKYLFRKEGQNVTLSCEQNLNHDAMYWYRQDPGQGLRLIYYSQIVNDFQKGDIAEGYSVSREKKESFPLTVTSAQKNPTAFYLCASRALERALSGGANVLTFGAGSRLTVL.

This clone was seen a handful of times. The genes are TRBV9 and TRBJ2-3; 10 positions agree with TRBD2. Germline trimming cut 1 base from V and 3 bases from J; bases unmatched to any gene: 5. The CDR3 sequence is 16 residues long. Per germline, CDR1 SGDLS and CDR2 YYNGEE. For the CDR3, the DNA is TGTGCCAGCAGCGTAACCTCTAGCGGGGGTACAGATACGCAGTATTTT. Protein product: CASSVTSSGGTDTQYF.

The CDR3 loop reads CASSMRGGRGEAFF. CDR3 nucleotides: TGTGCCAGTAGTATGAGGGGTGGGCGGGGTGAAGCTTTCTTT. The chain carries TRBV19 and TRBJ1-1; tentatively, D is TRBD1 (5 bases). This CDR3 region has 14 residues. Between the trimmed V and J ends, which lost 3 bases and 7 bases, there was a span of 15 bases. Germline CDR1 and CDR2: LNHDA and SQIVND (reference sequence). Together with reference TRBV19 and TRBJ1-1, the CDR3 gives the full variable domain: DGGITQSPKYLFRKEGQNVTLSCEQNLNHDAMYWYRQDPGQGLRLIYYSQIVNDFQKGDIAEGYSVSREKKESFPLTVTSAQKNPTAFYLCASSMRGGRGEAFFGQGTRLTVV.

The genes are TRBV5-1 and TRBJ2-1, with 10 bases that match TRBD2. The germline CDR1 and CDR2 sequences are SGHRS and YFSETQ. This CDR3 contains 19 residues. With V trimmed by 4 bases and J by 2 bases, 15 bases remained unmatched. The CDR3 nucleotides read TGCGCCAGCAGCGGGACCGGCGCTAGCGGGAGTCCCCCCTACAATGAGCAGTTCTTC. Protein product: CASSGTGASGSPPYNEQFF. Drawing the rest from reference TRBV5-1 and TRBJ2-1, the complete variable domain is KAGVTQTPRYLIKTRGQQVTLSCSPISGHRSVSWYQQTPGQGLQFLFEYFSETQRNKGNFPGRFSGRQFSNSRSEMNVSTLELGDSALYLCASSGTGASGSPPYNEQFFGPGTRLTVL.

This clone is medium-sized (0.01 to 0.1%). V and J are TRBV6-4 and TRBJ2-3; 7 nucleotides line up with TRBD1. In germline, CDR1 is MRHNA, CDR2 SNTAGT. This CDR3 is 15 amino acids long. J gave up 4 bases and V 0 bases, and 4 bases lay outside the gene matches. The CDR3 region has the DNA TGTGCCAGCAGTGACTCGGAAACAGGGGCAGATACGCAGTATTTT. It specifies CASSDSETGADTQYF.

The V call is TRBV11-3, the J call TRBJ2-1; TRBD2 agrees at 9 bases. Germline CDR1 SGHNT, CDR2 YENEEA. The CDR3 has 15 residues. The junction had 10 bases not matched to a gene; V was cut back by 5 bases and J by 8 bases. In DNA form, the CDR3 reads TGTGCCAGCAGCCCGGGACTAGCCCGGCGGTATGAGCAGTTCTTC. Translated: CASSPGLARRYEQFF.

J is TRBJ2-5 and V is TRBV5-1; D may be TRBD2 (5 bases). Trimming pared 0 bases from V and 0 bases from J, leaving 12 bases between. Germline V gene sequence: CDR1 SGHRS, CDR2 YFSETQ. The CDR3 spans 16 residues. The CDR3 loop is CASSLGGSWYQETQYF. In nucleotides, the CDR3 is TGCGCCAGCAGCTTGGGCGGGTCGTGGTACCAAGAGACCCAGTACTTC.

The CDR3 reads CASSLGASYSNQPQHF. The CDR3 DNA sequence: TGTGCCAGCAGCTTAGGAGCAAGCTATAGCAATCAGCCCCAGCATTTT. The V call is TRBV7-8, the J call TRBJ1-5; D not certain. The CDR3 has 16 amino acids. V was trimmed by 1 base and J by 0 bases, leaving 10 bases between them. Per germline, CDR1 SGHVS and CDR2 FQNEAQ.

The chain links TRBV29-1 to TRBJ2-6; possible D gene TRBD1, 6 bases. This CDR3 has 15 amino acids. The V end was cut by 7 bases, the J end by 2 bases, with 15 bases between. In germline, CDR1 is SQVTM, CDR2 ANQGSEA. The CDR3 spells CSAGTGSAGANVLTF. DNA of the CDR3: TGCAGCGCAGGAACAGGGTCTGCTGGGGCCAACGTCCTGACTTTC.

CDR3 in amino acids: CSGQAPGTIYF. The CDR3 nucleotides are TGCAGTGGACAGGCCCCAGGCACCATATATTTT. The V call is TRBV20-1, the J call TRBJ1-3; weak D call: TRBD1 (6 bases). The CDR3 totals 11 residues. Trimming pared 7 bases from V and 9 bases from J, leaving 13 bases between. Germline V gene sequence: CDR1 DFQATT, CDR2 SNEGSKA (reference sequence).

Written as DNA, the CDR3 is TGTGCCAGCAGCTTAGTGGGACTAGCCGTCATCCAATCCTGGGAGCAGTACTTC. Translation: CASSLVGLAVIQSWEQYF. The chain couples TRBV7-2 to TRBJ2-7; 9 nucleotides line up with TRBD2. After removal of 1 base from V and 7 bases from J, the junction contained 17 bases not matched to a gene. The CDR3 is 18 amino acids. From germline, CDR1 is SGHTA and CDR2 FQGNSA.

A single count supports this clone. The gene calls are TRBV4-3 and TRBJ2-3; D may be TRBD1 (6 bases). Deletions cut 0 bases from V and 1 base from J, with 14 bases between. The CDR3 is made up of 17 amino acids. Germline-derived CDR1 and CDR2 are LGHNA and YSLEER. The CDR3 is CASSQDQGYVGTDTQYF. In DNA, the CDR3 is TGCGCCAGCAGCCAAGATCAGGGGTATGTGGGCACAGATACGCAGTATTTT.